This T cell receptor beta chain was obtained from a study of breast tumors, draining lymph nodes, adjacent tissues. This clonotype appeared many times. The antigen is not known. In TCRdb, the multiplex PCR reads were re-called with MiXCR into one record per CDR3 protein. The data contain 90,000 to 120,000 distinct CDR3 sequences, 20% to 25% of them singletons. Study results and caveats: Findings are consistent with lymph node origin and intratumoral expansion of most tumor T cells. Tumor repertoires ranked between lymph nodes and nontumor tissue in diversity, with V and J gene preferences.

The lymph nodes were axillary draining lymph nodes from breast cancer patients. The CDR3 covers 13 residues. The germline V gene has CDR1 SGHRS and CDR2 YFSETQ. V lost 6 bases to trimming and J lost 4 bases, with 13 bases between them. Sequenced sample: axillary lymph node tissue. The chain combines TRBV5-1 with TRBJ2-5; D unresolved. The origin of this receptor is a female donor with breast cancer. Some clones in this sample may be carry-over from other donors' samples. The CDR3 loop reads CASKLQDRETQYF. The CDR3 nucleotides read TGCGCCAGCAAGCTTCAGGATCGAGAGACCCAGTACTTC. The full variable domain, in which reference TRBV5-1 and TRBJ2-5 provide the parts outside the CDR3, is KAGVTQTPRYLIKTRGQQVTLSCSPISGHRSVSWYQQTPGQGLQFLFEYFSETQRNKGNFPGRFSGRQFSNSRSEMNVSTLELGDSALYLCASKLQDRETQYFGPGTRLLVL.